The 17 T cell receptor beta chains below were found in one sample sequenced in a study of blood T cell repertoires in COVID-19. This table comes from immunoSEQ multiplex PCR, and its TCRdb copy is limited to in-frame clones, with some not included. The sample includes about 400,000 clones, 70% to 90% of them seen just once. The sample was PBMCs or T cells enriched from blood (not recorded which). Every receptor here comes from a man in his forties in a cohort exposed to, infected with or recovered from COVID-19 (not recorded which).

The chain couples TRBV30 to TRBJ1-2; D ambiguous. The germline V gene encodes CDR1 GTSNPN and CDR2 SVGIG (reference sequence). Trimming cost V 2 bases and J 4 bases, with 8 bases left between them. The CDR3 covers 12 residues. This CDR3 is CAWSTSSYGYTF. CDR3 nucleotides: TGTGCCTGGAGTACGTCGAGCTATGGCTACACCTTC. Full variable domain (remainder filled in from reference TRBV30 and TRBJ1-2): SQTIHQWPATLVQPVGSPLSLECTVEGTSNPNLYWYRQAAGRGLQLLFYSVGIGQISSEVPQNLSASRPQDRQFILSSKKLLLSDSGFYLCAWSTSSYGYTFGSGTRLTVV.

CDR3 DNA sequence: TGTGCCGTGCGCACAGGGGGCAACACCGGGGAGCTGTTTTTT. It yields the protein CAVRTGGNTGELFF. The chain uses TRBV27 and TRBJ2-2, with TRBD1 matching 9 bases. Germline assignment: CDR1 MNHEY and CDR2 SMNVEV (reference sequence). The CDR3 runs to 14 residues. J lost 2 bases, V lost 11 bases, and 6 bases had no gene match.

This chain uses TRBV7-9 with TRBJ1-2; the match to TRBD1 covers 7 bases. CDR3 length: 14 amino acids. Unmatched junction bases numbered 7, after V lost 1 base and J lost 8 bases. Germline CDR1 reads SEHNR; CDR2 reads FQNEAQ (reference sequence). The DNA of the CDR3 is TGTGCCAGCAGCTTAGAGGCAGGGGGTTTGGGCTACACCTTC. Its translation is CASSLEAGGLGYTF.

This clone was seen a few times. The rearrangement uses TRBV29-1 and TRBJ1-2; no reliable D call. The CDR3 totals 12 residues. Germline CDR1 and CDR2: SQVTM and ANQGSEA. V lost 4 bases, J lost 5 bases, and 11 bases lay in between. CDR3 region: CSVGGPQYGYTF. CDR3 sequence (DNA): TGCAGCGTTGGAGGTCCTCAGTATGGCTACACCTTC.

DNA for the CDR3: TGCGCCAGCAGCTTGACCGGACAGGGTAGAGCCGAGCAGTACTTC. Protein: CASSLTGQGRAEQYF. V usage is TRBV5-1 and J usage is TRBJ2-7; 8 bases are shared with TRBD1. The junction had 9 bases not matched to a gene; V was cut back by 1 base and J by 6 bases. The CDR3 runs to 15 residues. CDR1 is SGHRS and CDR2 is YFSETQ in the germline V gene.

The gene calls are TRBV6-5 and TRBJ2-3; 7 bases line up with TRBD2. The trim removed 1 base at V and 3 bases at J, leaving 7 bases unmatched. The CDR3 runs 16 residues. The germline V gene has CDR1 MNHEY and CDR2 SVGAGI. For the CDR3, the DNA is TGTGCCAGCAGTTACTTGGGGGAGGGCCTGACAGATACGCAGTATTTT. It is translated as CASSYLGEGLTDTQYF.

This chain uses TRBV4-1 with TRBJ2-3, with D maybe TRBD2 (5 bases). V lost 0 bases and J lost 2, with 9 bases in between. CDR3 length equals 15 residues. In germline, CDR1 is MGHRA, CDR2 YSYEKL. The CDR3 nucleotides read TGCGCCAGCAGCCAAGAAGCGGTACTCACAGATACGCAGTATTTT. This translates into CASSQEAVLTDTQYF.

The J gene is TRBJ2-6, the V gene TRBV5-1, with D perhaps matching TRBD1 (6 bases). Germline lookup yields CDR1 SGHRS and CDR2 YFSETQ. V was trimmed by 4 bases and J by 3 bases, leaving 11 bases between them. This CDR3 contains 15 residues. CDR3 loop: CASSPQGFGANVLTF. In nucleotides, the CDR3 is TGCGCCAGCAGCCCACAGGGTTTTGGGGCCAACGTCCTGACTTTC.

This clone was recorded a few times. The V and J genes are TRBV9 and TRBJ1-6; no clear D. Trimming removed 4 bases at V and 7 bases at J, with 15 bases between. The germline gives CDR1 SGDLS, CDR2 YYNGEE. The CDR3 sequence is 15 residues long. CDR3 residues: CASSPRVSGNSPLHF. The DNA for the CDR3 is TGTGCCAGCAGCCCCCGAGTCTCCGGGAATTCACCCCTCCACTTT.

The chain recombines TRBV28 with TRBJ1-5; TRBD1 matches 8 bases. Germline V lookup: CDR1 MDHEN, CDR2 SYDVKM. The CDR3 length is 15 residues. The V and J ends lost 4 bases and 0 bases, in that order; junction bases with no gene match: 2. The CDR3 DNA is TGTGCCAGCAGTTCACAGGGGGTTAGCAATCAGCCCCAGCATTTT. The encoded protein is CASSSQGVSNQPQHF.

This chain connects TRBV9 to TRBJ2-5; D possibly corresponds to TRBD1 (6 bases). With 2 bases removed from V and 4 bases from J, the gap between germline ends came to 15 bases. The CDR3 spans 15 residues. Per germline, CDR1 SGDLS and CDR2 YYNGEE. CDR3 sequence (DNA): TGTGCCAGCAGCGTTACGCCAGGGGTGGCAGAGACCCAGTACTTC. It encodes CASSVTPGVAETQYF.

J is TRBJ2-3 and V is TRBV6-1, with 12 bases matching TRBD2. Germline loops: CDR1 MNHNS, CDR2 SASEGT. The CDR3 length is 16 residues. V was pared by 4 bases and J by 2 bases, with 4 bases of the junction left unmatched. The CDR3 region has the DNA TGTGCCAGCAGTGTACTAGCGGGAGGCTTCACAGATACGCAGTATTTT. Protein sequence: CASSVLAGGFTDTQYF.

The chain is built from TRBV2 and TRBJ2-3, with 14 positions matching TRBD2. Unmatched junction bases numbered 4, after V lost 6 bases and J lost 14 bases. The CDR3 consists of 12 residues. Germline loops: CDR1 SNHLY, CDR2 FYNNEI. The DNA for the CDR3 is TGTGCCAGCAGCGGACTAGCGGGAGGATGGTATTTT. It translates to CASSGLAGGWYF.

V gene TRBV10-3 combines with J gene TRBJ2-7; 11 bases agree with TRBD1. This CDR3 region has 15 residues. The V and J ends lost 5 bases and 5 bases, in that order; junction bases with no gene match: 8. Looked up from germline, CDR1 is ENHRY and CDR2 is SYGVKD. CDR3 loop: CAISKDRDRGDEQYF. The CDR3 DNA sequence: TGTGCCATCAGTAAAGACCGGGACAGGGGGGACGAGCAGTACTTC.

V gene TRBV7-9 combines with J gene TRBJ1-5; possibly TRBD1 for D (6 bases). Germline CDR1 is SEHNR and CDR2 is FQNEAQ (reference sequence). Deletions cut 7 bases from V and 8 bases from J, with 18 bases between. CDR3 size: 14 residues. This chain's CDR3 is CASTEPGGAEPQHF. The CDR3 nucleotides are TGTGCCAGCACTGAACCGGGGGGGGCTGAGCCCCAGCATTTT.

V is TRBV2 and J is TRBJ2-1; tentatively, D is TRBD1 (5 bases). CDR1 and CDR2 (germline): SNHLY, FYNNEI. V was trimmed by 6 bases and J by 15 bases, leaving 15 bases between them. This CDR3 has 11 amino acids. CDR3 loop: CASRAGIPPFF. The CDR3 DNA is TGTGCCAGCAGGGCAGGGATCCCTCCGTTCTTC.

V gene TRBV6-5 combines with J gene TRBJ1-2; D perhaps matches TRBD1 (5 bases). The CDR3 sequence is 13 residues long. V was pared by 6 bases and J by 5 bases, with 13 bases between. Per the germline V gene, CDR1 is MNHEY and CDR2 is SVGAGI. CDR3 in DNA: TGTGCCAGCAGCAGGGAGGGGTTATATGGCTACACCTTC. It specifies CASSREGLYGYTF.